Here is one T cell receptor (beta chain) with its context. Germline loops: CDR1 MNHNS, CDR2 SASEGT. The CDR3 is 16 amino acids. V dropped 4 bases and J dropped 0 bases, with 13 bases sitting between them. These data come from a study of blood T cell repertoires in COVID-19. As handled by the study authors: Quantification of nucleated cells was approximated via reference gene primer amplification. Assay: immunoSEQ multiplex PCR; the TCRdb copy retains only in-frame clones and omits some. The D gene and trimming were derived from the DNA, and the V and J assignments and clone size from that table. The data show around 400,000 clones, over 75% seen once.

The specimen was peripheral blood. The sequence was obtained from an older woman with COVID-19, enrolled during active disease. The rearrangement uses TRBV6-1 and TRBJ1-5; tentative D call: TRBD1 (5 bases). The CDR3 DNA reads TGTGCCAGCAGTGGCCTAGGACAAATTAGCAATCAGCCCCAGCATTTT. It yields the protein CASSGLGQISNQPQHF.